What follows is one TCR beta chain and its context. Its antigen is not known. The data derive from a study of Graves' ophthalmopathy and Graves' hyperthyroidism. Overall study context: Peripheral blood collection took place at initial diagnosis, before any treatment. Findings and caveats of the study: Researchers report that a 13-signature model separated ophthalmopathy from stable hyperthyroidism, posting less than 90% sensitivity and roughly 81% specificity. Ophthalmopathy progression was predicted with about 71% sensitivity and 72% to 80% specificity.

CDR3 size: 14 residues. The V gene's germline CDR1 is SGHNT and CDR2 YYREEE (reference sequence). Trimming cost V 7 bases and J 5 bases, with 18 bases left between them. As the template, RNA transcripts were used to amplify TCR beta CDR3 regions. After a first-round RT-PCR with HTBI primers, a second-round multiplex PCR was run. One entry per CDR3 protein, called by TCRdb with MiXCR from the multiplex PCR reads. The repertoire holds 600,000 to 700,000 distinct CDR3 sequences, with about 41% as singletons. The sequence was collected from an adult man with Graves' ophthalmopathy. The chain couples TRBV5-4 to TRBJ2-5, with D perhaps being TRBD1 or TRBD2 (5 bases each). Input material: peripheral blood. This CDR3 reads CASVLGERSETQYF. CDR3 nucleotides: TGTGCCAGCGTCTTGGGGGAGAGGTCGGAGACCCAGTACTTC.